A selection of T cell receptor beta chains follows, all from one sample in a study of Ad26.COV2.S vaccination and SARS-CoV-2 variants. Clones were sequenced by immunoSEQ multiplex PCR, and TCRdb holds only the in-frame ones, with some missing. The sample consists of under 150,000 clones, 86% of them appearing once. The sequences come from peripheral blood, collected after recovery from COVID-19. These receptor sequences come from a human donor who had recovered from COVID-19. Both conserved end residues are part of each CDR3. A D gene is named only where the DNA matches it firmly. The listing skips clone size in some rows; elsewhere it reads once, few, many or a size class.

clone size: few
V gene: TRBV7-9
D gene: .
J gene: TRBJ1-1
CDR3 protein: CASSGISRNTEAFF
CDR3 DNA: TGTGCCAGCAGTGGTATTTCCAGAAACACTGAAGCTTTCTTT

clone size: .
V gene: TRBV28
D gene: .
J gene: TRBJ1-1
CDR3 protein: CASSSGRRGTEAFF
CDR3 DNA: TGTGCCAGCAGTTCGGGGAGGAGGGGAACTGAAGCTTTCTTT

clone size: .
V gene: TRBV11-2
D gene: .
J gene: TRBJ2-5
CDR3 protein: CASSLELLQETQYF
CDR3 DNA: TGTGCCAGCAGCTTAGAACTATTGCAAGAGACCCAGTACTTC

clone size: .
V gene: TRBV28
D gene: .
J gene: TRBJ1-2
CDR3 protein: CASSFKSYGYTF
CDR3 DNA: TGTGCCAGCAGTTTTAAGTCCTATGGCTACACCTTC

clone size: .
V gene: TRBV6-5
D gene: .
J gene: TRBJ1-6
CDR3 protein: CASSYRDESNSPLHF
CDR3 DNA: TGTGCCAGCAGTTACCGTGACGAATCTAATTCACCCCTCCACTTT

clone size: .
V gene: TRBV4-3
D gene: .
J gene: TRBJ1-3
CDR3 protein: CASGQMGKDGNTIYF
CDR3 DNA: TGCGCCAGCGGCCAGATGGGGAAGGATGGAAACACCATATATTTT

clone size: .
V gene: TRBV7-2
D gene: .
J gene: TRBJ2-7
CDR3 protein: CASSPGGASSGEQYF
CDR3 DNA: TGTGCCAGCAGCCCGGGTGGGGCTAGCTCGGGCGAGCAGTACTTC

clone size: .
V gene: TRBV2
D gene: .
J gene: TRBJ1-1
CDR3 protein: CASKRTYYEAFF
CDR3 DNA: TGTGCCAGCAAAAGGACCTACTATGAAGCTTTCTTT

clone size: .
V gene: TRBV28
D gene: .
J gene: TRBJ2-7
CDR3 protein: CASSPSQGPGSYFYEQYF
CDR3 DNA: TGTGCCAGCAGTCCGAGTCAAGGGCCCGGGTCGTATTTCTACGAGCAGTACTTC

clone size: .
V gene: TRBV24-1
D gene: TRBD1
J gene: TRBJ2-7
CDR3 protein: CATRGQGSYEQYF
CDR3 DNA: TGTGCCACCAGAGGACAGGGGTCCTACGAGCAGTACTTC

clone size: few
V gene: TRBV27
D gene: TRBD1
J gene: TRBJ1-2
CDR3 protein: CASSLGQNYGYTF
CDR3 DNA: TGTGCCAGCAGCCTGGGACAGAACTATGGCTACACCTTC

clone size: .
V gene: TRBV11-2
D gene: .
J gene: TRBJ2-3
CDR3 protein: CASSLFTGALDTQYF
CDR3 DNA: TGTGCCAGCAGCTTATTTACGGGGGCGTTGGATACGCAGTATTTT

clone size: .
V gene: TRBV11-2
D gene: .
J gene: TRBJ2-1
CDR3 protein: CASGKGGRYNEQFF
CDR3 DNA: TGTGCCAGCGGGAAGGGGGGACGATACAATGAGCAGTTCTTC

clone size: .
V gene: TRBV9
D gene: TRBD1
J gene: TRBJ2-1
CDR3 protein: CASSRGQTYNEQFF
CDR3 DNA: TGTGCCAGCAGCCGGGGACAGACCTACAATGAGCAGTTCTTC

clone size: .
V gene: TRBV18
D gene: .
J gene: TRBJ1-1
CDR3 protein: CASSNKENTEAFF
CDR3 DNA: TGTGCCAGCTCGAATAAGGAAAACACTGAAGCTTTCTTT

clone size: .
V gene: TRBV10-3
D gene: .
J gene: TRBJ2-7
CDR3 protein: CAISDTNEQYF
CDR3 DNA: TGTGCCATCAGTGACACAAACGAGCAGTACTTC

clone size: .
V gene: TRBV6-6
D gene: TRBD1
J gene: TRBJ1-2
CDR3 protein: CASSPGTANYGYTF
CDR3 DNA: TGTGCCAGCAGCCCCGGGACAGCTAACTATGGCTACACCTTC

clone size: .
V gene: TRBV5-4
D gene: .
J gene: TRBJ2-7
CDR3 protein: CASSLEGGADEQYF
CDR3 DNA: TGTGCCAGCAGCTTGGAAGGGGGGGCCGACGAGCAGTACTTC

clone size: .
V gene: TRBV24-1
D gene: .
J gene: TRBJ2-3
CDR3 protein: CATSDFRDTDTQYF
CDR3 DNA: TGTGCCACCAGTGATTTCCGGGACACAGATACGCAGTATTTT

clone size: .
V gene: TRBV11-2
D gene: TRBD1
J gene: TRBJ1-2
CDR3 protein: CASSLTGGSTNYGYTF
CDR3 DNA: TGTGCCAGCAGCTTGACAGGGGGATCGACAAACTATGGCTACACCTTC

clone size: .
V gene: TRBV7-9
D gene: .
J gene: TRBJ1-2
CDR3 protein: CAAGRNYGYTF
CDR3 DNA: TGTGCCGCGGGGAGGAACTATGGCTACACCTTC

clone size: once
V gene: TRBV7-2
D gene: .
J gene: TRBJ1-2
CDR3 protein: CASSPGRTSYGYTF
CDR3 DNA: TGTGCCAGCAGCCCCGGACGGACGTCCTATGGCTACACCTTC

clone size: .
V gene: TRBV19
D gene: .
J gene: TRBJ2-7
CDR3 protein: CASTGHSYEQYF
CDR3 DNA: TGTGCCAGTACGGGACACTCCTACGAGCAGTACTTC

clone size: .
V gene: TRBV11-2
D gene: TRBD1
J gene: TRBJ2-5
CDR3 protein: CASSLVGRGRETQYF
CDR3 DNA: TGTGCCAGCAGCTTAGTGGGCAGGGGGAGAGAGACCCAGTACTTC

clone size: medium-sized
V gene: TRBV14
D gene: TRBD2
J gene: TRBJ2-1
CDR3 protein: CASSQVAGVLYNEQFF
CDR3 DNA: TGTGCCAGCAGCCAAGTAGCGGGGGTTCTCTACAATGAGCAGTTCTTC

clone size: .
V gene: TRBV19
D gene: .
J gene: TRBJ1-2
CDR3 protein: CASSDRSYGYTF
CDR3 DNA: TGTGCCAGCTCCGATAGATCGTATGGCTACACCTTC

clone size: .
V gene: TRBV6-5
D gene: TRBD1
J gene: TRBJ1-3
CDR3 protein: CASSPDRGNTIYF
CDR3 DNA: TGTGCCAGCAGCCCGGACAGGGGAAACACCATATATTTT

clone size: .
V gene: TRBV29-1
D gene: .
J gene: TRBJ1-1
CDR3 protein: CSVVGDMNTEAFF
CDR3 DNA: TGCAGCGTTGTAGGGGACATGAACACTGAAGCTTTCTTT